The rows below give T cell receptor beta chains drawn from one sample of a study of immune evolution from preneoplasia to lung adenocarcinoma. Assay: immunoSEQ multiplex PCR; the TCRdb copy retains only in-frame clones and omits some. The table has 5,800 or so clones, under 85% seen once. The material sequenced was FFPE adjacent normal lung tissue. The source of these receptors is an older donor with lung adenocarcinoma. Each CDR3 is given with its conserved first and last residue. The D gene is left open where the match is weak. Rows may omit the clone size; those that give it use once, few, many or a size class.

CDR3: CASSLTPAGSGRGEQFF
DNA: TGTGCCAGCAGCCTCACCCCCGCGGGTAGCGGGAGAGGTGAGCAGTTCTTC
J: TRBJ2-1
D: TRBD2
length: 17
size: .
V: TRBV2

CDR3: CASSAETSGSYEQYF
DNA: TGTGCCAGCAGCGCCGAGACTAGCGGGAGTTACGAGCAGTACTTC
J: TRBJ2-7
D: TRBD2
length: 15
size: once
V: TRBV9

CDR3: CAWEQSYGYTF
DNA: TGTGCCTGGGAACAGTCGTATGGCTACACCTTC
J: TRBJ1-2
D: .
length: 11
size: .
V: TRBV30

CDR3: CASSEEGLAGYETQYF
DNA: TGTGCCAGCAGTGAGGAGGGACTAGCGGGATATGAGACCCAGTACTTC
J: TRBJ2-5
D: TRBD2
length: 16
size: .
V: TRBV25-1

CDR3: CATSADRGDEKLFF
DNA: TGTGCCACCAGCGCGGACAGGGGGGACGAAAAACTGTTTTTT
J: TRBJ1-4
D: TRBD1
length: 14
size: .
V: TRBV15

CDR3: CASSTSFGNEQFF
DNA: TGTGCCAGCAGTACTAGCTTCGGGAATGAGCAGTTCTTC
J: TRBJ2-1
D: .
length: 13
size: .
V: TRBV6-5

CDR3: CSVGRGGKETQYF
DNA: TGCAGCGTTGGAAGGGGGGGTAAAGAGACCCAGTACTTC
J: TRBJ2-5
D: .
length: 13
size: few
V: TRBV29-1

CDR3: CASSVVQGGQETQYF
DNA: TGTGCCAGCAGCGTGGTACAGGGGGGCCAAGAGACCCAGTACTTC
J: TRBJ2-5
D: TRBD1
length: 15
size: .
V: TRBV9

CDR3: CASGGQGLAGELFF
DNA: TGTGCCAGCGGGGGACAGGGACTAGCCGGGGAGCTGTTTTTT
J: TRBJ2-2
D: .
length: 14
size: .
V: TRBV2

CDR3: CASSRPGQLNTEAFF
DNA: TGTGCCAGCAGCAGGCCCGGACAGTTGAACACTGAAGCTTTCTTT
J: TRBJ1-1
D: .
length: 15
size: few
V: TRBV5-6

CDR3: CAWRIQGKGEAFF
DNA: TGTGCCTGGAGGATTCAGGGGAAAGGTGAAGCTTTCTTT
J: TRBJ1-1
D: .
length: 13
size: .
V: TRBV30

CDR3: CASSAPRDSLSYEQYF
DNA: TGTGCCAGCAGCGCACCCCGGGACAGTCTCTCCTACGAGCAGTACTTC
J: TRBJ2-7
D: TRBD1
length: 16
size: .
V: TRBV13

CDR3: CAWRSPPYEQYF
DNA: TGTGCCTGGAGATCTCCTCCCTACGAGCAGTACTTC
J: TRBJ2-7
D: .
length: 12
size: .
V: TRBV30

CDR3: CASSPPAYSNQPQHF
DNA: TGTGCCAGTAGTCCTCCAGCTTATAGCAATCAGCCCCAGCATTTT
J: TRBJ1-5
D: .
length: 15
size: once
V: TRBV19

CDR3: CASSQGNRGRAETQYF
DNA: TGTGCCAGCAGCCAGGGGAACAGGGGGCGAGCGGAGACCCAGTACTTC
J: TRBJ2-5
D: TRBD1
length: 16
size: .
V: TRBV11-3